One sample yielded the 18 T cell receptor beta chains listed below, sequenced in a study of cytomegalovirus exposure and HLA in healthy donors (TCRdb year 2017). Libraries were prepared through the immunoSEQ multiplex PCR assay. The multiplex PCR relied on a mix of 60 forward primers for TCR Vbeta segments and 13 reverse primers for TCR Jbeta segments. This immuneACCESS table, as held by TCRdb, lists in-frame sequences with V and J called but not all clones. Of the missing ones, under half trace to an unresolved V gene in checked studies; the others have no known cause. Across this sample there are 65,000 or so clones, with around 73% seen only once. Of the sample, around 2.9% falls within the top ten clones. Sequences were obtained from PBMCs. Receptor source: a girl aged 10 to 17 in good health and CMV-seropositive.

Concerning this clone: Other DNA sequences in this sample translate to the same CDR3. The rearrangement joins TRBV5-1 to TRBJ1-1; a weak D match, TRBD1 (6 bases). The V gene's germline CDR1 is SGHRS and CDR2 YFSETQ. The V end lost 3 bases, the J end lost 1 base, and 10 bases lay between the germline ends. This CDR3 is built from 14 residues. Here the CDR3 reads CASSSGQPNTEAFF. CDR3 DNA: TGCGCCAGCAGCTCAGGACAGCCGAACACTGAAGCTTTCTTT.

This clone is a singleton in its sample. CDR3 nucleotide sequence: TGTGCCAGCAGCTCTGAGACTAATATCGAGCAGTACTTC. Amino acids: CASSSETNIEQYF. The gene calls are TRBV5-4 and TRBJ2-7; D possibly corresponds to TRBD2 (5 bases). Germline CDR1 reads SGHNT; CDR2 reads YYREEE (reference sequence). There are 13 residues in the CDR3. V was trimmed by 3 bases and J by 6 bases, leaving 13 bases between them.

The V gene is TRBV27, the J gene TRBJ1-5, with TRBD1 as a possible D gene (6 bases). The CDR3 is 14 amino acids. Germline CDR1 and CDR2: MNHEY and SMNVEV (reference sequence). Trimming pared 3 bases from V and 7 bases from J, leaving 13 bases between. CDR3 DNA: TGTGCCAGCAGTTTGGGGGGGGCGGAACAGCCCCAGCATTTT. Translation: CASSLGGAEQPQHF.

This chain connects TRBV30 to TRBJ2-7, with a weak D call TRBD2 (7 bases). This CDR3 comprises 12 residues. Trimming took off 4 bases at V and 4 bases at J, with 11 bases between the two ends. Germline V gene lookup returns CDR1 GTSNPN and CDR2 SVGIG (reference sequence). CDR3 amino acids: CAWTGGRYEQYF. The CDR3 DNA reads TGTGCCTGGACGGGGGGCCGGTACGAGCAGTACTTC.

The rearrangement joins TRBV28 to TRBJ2-5; TRBD2 aligns across 12 bases. CDR3 size: 17 residues. V shed 6 bases and J 1 base; nucleotides not matched to a gene: 9. Looked up from germline, CDR1 is MDHEN and CDR2 is SYDVKM. This chain's CDR3 is CASSTSTSGGFQETQYF. The CDR3, as DNA: TGTGCCAGCAGCACCTCGACTAGCGGGGGATTCCAAGAGACCCAGTACTTC.

This clone was seen just once. CDR3 DNA: TGTGCCAGCAGCTCCGGAGCGGACAGGGCCGCAGAGACCCAGTACTTC. It is translated as CASSSGADRAAETQYF. The chain employs TRBV7-2 and TRBJ2-5, with 8 nucleotides matching TRBD1. The junction had 11 bases not matched to a gene; V was cut back by 4 bases and J by 4 bases. Germline V gene data show CDR1 as SGHTA and CDR2 as FQGNSA. The CDR3 is 16 residues long.

This clone appeared once. The V gene is TRBV29-1, the J gene TRBJ2-3; 8 bases fit TRBD2. CDR1 SQVTM and CDR2 ANQGSEA come from the germline V gene. The trim removed 3 bases at V and 5 bases at J, leaving 7 bases unmatched. The CDR3 spans 14 residues. The CDR3 protein is CSVDTGTRRDTQYF. CDR3 nucleotide sequence: TGCAGCGTTGACACCGGGACTAGGAGAGATACGCAGTATTTT.

This clone has more than one count but fewer than ten. The rearrangement links TRBV7-8 to TRBJ1-6; D call uncertain. This CDR3 comprises 18 residues. V was clipped by 0 bases and J by 0 bases, with 12 bases between them. Germline lookup yields CDR1 SGHVS and CDR2 FQNEAQ. For the CDR3, the DNA is TGTGCCAGCAGCTTAGCGCGTCCGGGGAGCTCCTATAATTCACCCCTCCACTTT. Protein sequence: CASSLARPGSSYNSPLHF.

V usage is TRBV7-9 and J usage is TRBJ2-4; 9 nucleotides line up with TRBD2. J gave up 2 bases and V 0 bases, and 5 bases lay outside the gene matches. There are 17 residues in the CDR3. CDR1 SEHNR and CDR2 FQNEAQ come from the germline V gene (reference sequence). CDR3: CASSLAREGLSKNIQYF. The CDR3 nucleotides are TGTGCCAGCAGCTTAGCGCGGGAGGGGTTATCCAAAAACATTCAGTACTTC. Supplemented by reference TRBV7-9 and TRBJ2-4, the full variable domain reads DTGVSQNPRHKITKRGQNVTFRCDPISEHNRLYWYRQTLGQGPEFLTYFQNEAQLEKSRLLSDRFSAERPKGSFSTLEIQRTEQGDSAMYLCASSLAREGLSKNIQYFGAGTRLSVL.

The chain links TRBV28 to TRBJ1-1; a weak D match, TRBD1 (6 bases). V lost 3 bases to trimming and J lost 0 bases, with 8 bases between them. This CDR3 spans 14 amino acids. Germline loops: CDR1 MDHEN, CDR2 SYDVKM. CDR3 sequence (DNA): TGTGCCAGCAGTTTCCCAGGGGTGAACACTGAAGCTTTCTTT. Protein product: CASSFPGVNTEAFF.

The V call is TRBV4-1, the J call TRBJ2-7; D remains ambiguous. Trimming took 0 bases from V and 4 from J, leaving 13 bases between them. Germline CDR1 reads MGHRA; CDR2 reads YSYEKL. This CDR3 has 15 residues. In DNA, the CDR3 is TGCGCCAGCAGCCAAGAGCGACACCCTGGGTACGAGCAGTACTTC. It encodes CASSQERHPGYEQYF.

The chain employs TRBV21-1 and TRBJ2-6; the table gives TRBD1 as D, unverified against the DNA. TRBV21-1 is assigned pseudogene status. The CDR3 covers 22 residues. CDR3 protein: CASSKALGTGASPPSGANVLTF. CDR3 nucleotides: TGTGCCAGCAGCAAAGCACTTGGGACAGGGGCCTCTCCCCCTTCTGGGGCCAACGTCCTGACTTTC.

The chain employs TRBV13 and TRBJ2-2; maybe TRBD1 (6 bases). The CDR3 covers 16 residues. The germline V and J ends were trimmed by 0 bases and 0 bases, with 8 bases remaining between them. The germline CDR1 and CDR2 sequences are PRHDT and FYEKMQ (reference sequence). In DNA form, the CDR3 reads TGTGCCAGCAGCTTAGGACAGGGCGCGAACACCGGGGAGCTGTTTTTT. Its protein is CASSLGQGANTGELFF.

As for this clone: The sample holds other DNA sequences that translate to the same CDR3. J is TRBJ2-3 and V is TRBV2, with D hard to call. Trimming shortened V by 4 bases and J by 6 bases, and 5 bases separated the two germline ends. In germline, CDR1 is SNHLY, CDR2 FYNNEI. The CDR3 contains 11 residues. CDR3 in DNA: TGTGCCAGCAGTGTCCTCGATACGCAGTATTTT. Translation gives CASSVLDTQYF. The full variable domain, its missing parts supplied by reference TRBV2 and TRBJ2-3, is EPEVTQTPSHQVTQMGQEVILRCVPISNHLYFYWYRQILGQKVEFLVSFYNNEISEKSEIFDDQFSVERPDGSNFTLKIRSTKLEDSAMYFCASSVLDTQYFGPGTRLTVL.

The chain carries TRBV5-4 and TRBJ2-3, with TRBD2 matching 8 bases. J gave up 2 bases and V 2 bases, and 7 bases lay outside the gene matches. This CDR3 spans 16 amino acids. Germline lookup yields CDR1 SGHNT and CDR2 YYREEE (reference sequence). Here the CDR3 DNA reads TGTGCCAGCAGCTTTGGGGTAGCGGGGCTCACAGATACGCAGTATTTT. Encoded protein: CASSFGVAGLTDTQYF.

The genes are TRBV27 and TRBJ1-5; D is unresolved. V was cut by 6 bases and J by 0 bases, with 12 bases left in between. Germline CDR1 reads MNHEY; CDR2 reads SMNVEV (reference sequence). The CDR3 is made up of 15 amino acids. CDR3 coding DNA: TGTGCCAGCAGACTCTCCCGGGTTAGCAATCAGCCCCAGCATTTT. Residues: CASRLSRVSNQPQHF.

This sequence joins TRBV9 and TRBJ2-7; 13 bases align to TRBD2. Trimming removed 4 bases from V and 2 bases from J; junction bases left unmatched: 15. Germline assignment: CDR1 SGDLS and CDR2 YYNGEE. The CDR3 has 19 residues. The CDR3 protein is CASSSSRSTSGGNTYEQYF. DNA of the CDR3: TGTGCCAGCAGCTCGTCGCGATCGACTAGCGGGGGGAATACCTACGAGCAGTACTTC.

The rearrangement uses TRBV2 and TRBJ1-5; 7 nucleotides match TRBD1. The J segment lost 0 bases and the V segment lost 6 bases, leaving 5 bases of the junction unmatched. Germline V CDR1 and CDR2: SNHLY, FYNNEI. The CDR3 is 15 amino acids. In DNA form, the CDR3 reads TGTGCCAGCAGCCCGGGACAGCATAGCAATCAGCCCCAGCATTTT. This translates into CASSPGQHSNQPQHF.